The present TCR beta chain was sequenced within a study of blood T cell repertoires in COVID-19 (dated by TCRdb to the early 2020s). Broadly, across the study: Samples from collaborators originated in the United States, Italy and Spain and spanned both the acute and convalescent phases of COVID-19. The repertoires were released in a freely available public database meant as a resource for research on the immune response to SARS-CoV-2. A de-identified subject ID, COVID-19 status, age in years and sex were almost always included in the sample metadata. Where available, HLA class I and class II types were obtained from metadata supplied by the sample provider rather than from assay-based typing. The prospective study material was composed of cDNA or gDNA derived from T cells, B-cell-depleted T cells, or PBMCs. Samples came from the ongoing ImmuneRACE study (first 160 participants) plus 1,254 subjects from 6 global collaborators. Subjects who had been exposed to COVID-19, were actively infected with it, or had recovered from it provided the deeply sampled blood TCRbeta repertoires that made up the dataset.

Study-wide conclusions, independent of this receptor: The quantity of clinical and demographic metadata differed by source and by participant and was supplied without curation.

In the prospective study, participants were 18 to 89 years old, resided in around 25 geographic areas of the United States, and were enrolled through a virtual design. In the prospective study, participants were assigned to cohorts based on the clinical history participants reported in a screening survey and a study questionnaire. Recovered participants in ImmuneRACE Cohort 3 were defined by two consecutive negative NP/OP PCR tests, clearance by a healthcare professional, or resolution of symptoms. Mobile phlebotomists in the prospective study collected whole blood, serum and a nasopharyngeal or oropharyngeal swab from every participant. Additional blood draws and questionnaires over a 2-month period could optionally be provided by prospective study participants. Prospective study blood samples were shipped either frozen or at room temperature before DNA extraction. The immunoSEQ Assay, a bias-controlled multiplex PCR, was used to amplify TCRbeta CDR3 regions from genomic DNA. On the study's bioinformatics: The number of nucleated cells in each sample was estimated from the amplification of reference gene primers within the assay. To quantify the absolute abundance of each unique TCRbeta CDR3 rearrangement, sequence reads were collapsed and filtered. For each sample, productive Simpson clonality was calculated as the square root of Simpson's diversity index across productive rearrangements. TCRdb retrieved this table from immuneACCESS and kept in-frame rearrangements only. Not all clones are present; in checked studies, unresolved V genes account for under half, and no reason is known for the remainder. Clonal size and the V and J genes are those of that table, whereas D and trimming came from the DNA. For this sample there are under 150,000 clones; less than 90% appear just once. Around 2.3% of the sample is in the top ten clones.

As regards this clone: Its antigen specificity is not known. No much larger clone is present one base from it, and per-base qualities are unavailable.

CDR1 and CDR2 were assigned from the germline V gene as KGHSH and LQKENI. Trimmed from V: 1 base; trimmed from J: 2 bases; junction bases lacking a gene match: 4. There are 15 amino acids in the CDR3, from cysteine to phenylalanine inclusive. The retained sequence is limited to the CDR3, 45 bases, with the frame set at the first base. The sequenced material came from PBMCs or T cells enriched from blood (not recorded which). The TCR sequence derives from a woman in her forties or fifties who had recovered from COVID-19. The receptor chain draws on TRBV18 and TRBJ2-7, with 8 bases matching TRBD1. The DNA sequence reads TGTGCCAGCTCACCACTGAGGACAGGGACCTACGAGCAGTACTTC. Its coded protein is CASSPLRTGTYEQYF.